Below, one TCR beta chain is given with its context. This table comes from immunoSEQ multiplex PCR, and its TCRdb copy is limited to in-frame clones, with some not included. The data show approximately 81,000 clones, more than 75% seen once. This specimen belongs to a study of T cells in localized non-small cell lung cancer. CDR1 MDHEN and CDR2 SYDVKM come from the germline V gene. The CDR3 consists of 11 residues. Between the trimmed V and J ends, which lost 4 bases and 2 bases, there was a span of 3 bases. This chain connects TRBV28 to TRBJ2-7; no clear D. This specimen consisted of peripheral blood, obtained before any cancer treatment. This clonotype was obtained from a woman between 40 and 69 years old with stage I squamous cell lung carcinoma. The CDR3 DNA is TGTGCCAGCAGTTCAACCTACGAGCAGTACTTC. It codes for CASSSTYEQYF.